This TCR beta chain was recovered during a study of blood T cell repertoires in COVID-19. This CDR3 region has 14 residues. Germline V lookup: CDR1 MGHDK, CDR2 SYGVNS. Trimming removed 4 bases from V and 2 bases from J, with 9 bases in between. Method: immunoSEQ multiplex PCR; TCRdb's copy keeps in-frame clones and lacks some. There are about 400,000 clones in the sample; 88% occur only once, and 0.95% to 1% lies in the top ten. Sequenced input: PBMCs or T cells enriched from blood (not recorded which). The chain employs TRBV25-1 and TRBJ1-5; TRBD1 might be the D (5 bases). The sequence was obtained from a woman aged 25-40 years with acute COVID-19. The CDR3 nucleotides are TGTGCCAGCAGTGGGGCAGGGCGCAATCAGCCCCAGCATTTT. As protein: CASSGAGRNQPQHF.